These T cell receptor beta chains were read from a single sample in a study of a mutant IDH1 vaccine in newly diagnosed glioma. TCRdb's table, derived via immunoSEQ multiplex PCR, lists solely in-frame clones and lacks some. The sample comprises about 55,000 clones, over 70% of which are singletons, and 6.2% rests with the top ten. No antigen is known for these receptors. The starting material was PBMCs, obtained from a glioma patient whose treatment included an IDH1 peptide vaccine. Every receptor here comes from a man aged 35 to 55 with glioma. CDR3s include the opening cysteine and the closing phenylalanine or tryptophan. The D gene is left open where the match is weak. Clone size, where shown, is once, few, many, or a class for clones that have expanded.

cdr3_nt	cdr3_aa	clone_size	j_call	v_call	d_call
TGTGCCAGCAGTGAAGTAAAAGGTTCCTACGAGCAGTACTTC	CASSEVKGSYEQYF	few	TRBJ2-7	TRBV6-1	.
TGTGCCAGCAGCCAAGACTGGAACAGGCAAGAGACCCAGTACTTC	CASSQDWNRQETQYF	.	TRBJ2-5	TRBV4-2	.
TGTGCCAGCAGGAGTGCCGGGACAGGGCACTATGGCTACACCTTC	CASRSAGTGHYGYTF	.	TRBJ1-2	TRBV27	TRBD1
TGTGCCTGGAGTTTTTTGACAGGAACCACAGATACGCAGTATTTT	CAWSFLTGTTDTQYF	once	TRBJ2-3	TRBV30	.
TGCGCCAGCAGCCCGCGACTAGCGGGGGGGCGGGTCGAAGGGGAGACCCAGTACTTC	CASSPRLAGGRVEGETQYF	.	TRBJ2-5	TRBV5-1	TRBD2
TGCGCCAGCAGCCAAGGAAGACACTTGAACTATGGCTACACCTTC	CASSQGRHLNYGYTF	.	TRBJ1-2	TRBV4-1	.
TGCGCCAGCAGTTTGGACAGGGGAACAGATACGCAGTATTTT	CASSLDRGTDTQYF	.	TRBJ2-3	TRBV5-1	TRBD1
TGTGCCAGCAGCTTAGTTGACGGTGGAGGCTATGGCTACACCTTC	CASSLVDGGGYGYTF	.	TRBJ1-2	TRBV7-9	.
TGTGCCAGCAGCGTAGGAGGGACAGGCAGCTACGAGCAGTACTTC	CASSVGGTGSYEQYF	.	TRBJ2-7	TRBV9	TRBD1
TGTGCCAGCAGTGATCGACAGGGTTCTGGCAATCAGCCCCAGCATTTT	CASSDRQGSGNQPQHF	.	TRBJ1-5	TRBV6-1	TRBD1
TGCGCCAGCAGCGCGGGGTTTTCCGGCTCCTACGAGCAGTACTTC	CASSAGFSGSYEQYF	.	TRBJ2-7	TRBV10-1	.
TGTGCCACCCTGAATGGAGGTACCAACACTGAAGCTTTCTTT	CATLNGGTNTEAFF	.	TRBJ1-1	TRBV27	.
TGCGCCAGCAGCTGGACGGGGACTAGTGACACCGGGGAGCTGTTTTTT	CASSWTGTSDTGELFF	.	TRBJ2-2	TRBV5-1	TRBD2
TGTGCCAGCAGCCCTAGGCGTGATACTGTCTCTGGAAACACCATATATTTT	CASSPRRDTVSGNTIYF	.	TRBJ1-3	TRBV7-9	.
TGTGCCAGCAGATCCGGGACAGGGGCGATCGAGCAGTACTTC	CASRSGTGAIEQYF	.	TRBJ2-7	TRBV7-9	TRBD1
TGTGCCAGTACCCCGGGACAGGGTGCTTCACCCCTCCACTTT	CASTPGQGASPLHF	few	TRBJ1-6	TRBV19	TRBD1
TGTGCCAGCAGTTACTCGAATGAAAAACTGTTTTTT	CASSYSNEKLFF	few	TRBJ1-4	TRBV6-5	.
TGTGCCAGCTCACTAGCGGGAGCTAACTATGGCTACACCTTC	CASSLAGANYGYTF	.	TRBJ1-2	TRBV18	.
TGCGCCAGCCGCAGGGCTGGCACAGATACGCAGTATTTT	CASRRAGTDTQYF	.	TRBJ2-3	TRBV4-1	.
TGTGCCAGCACCACAAGCCTAGCTAACTATGGCTACACCTTC	CASTTSLANYGYTF	.	TRBJ1-2	TRBV6-1	.
TGTGCCAGCAGTTACTCGCCCACAGGGCTGTATGGCTACACCTTC	CASSYSPTGLYGYTF	few	TRBJ1-2	TRBV6-5	.
TGTGCCAGCAGCTTTACTAGCGGGGGGCCGGGTGAGCAGTTCTTC	CASSFTSGGPGEQFF	.	TRBJ2-1	TRBV7-9	TRBD2
TGTGCCAGCAGTTACTCAGGACTCGGGGACTATGGCTACACCTTC	CASSYSGLGDYGYTF	.	TRBJ1-2	TRBV6-5	.
TGCGCCAGCAGCCCGTCCTCAGGTTCCGAGCAGTACTTC	CASSPSSGSEQYF	.	TRBJ2-7	TRBV4-1	.
TGTGCCACCTTAAGGGGGGCCGAGCAGTACTTC	CATLRGAEQYF	.	TRBJ2-7	TRBV2	.
TGTGCCAGCAGGGCCTGGGGCAGCACAGGAAACACCATATATTTT	CASRAWGSTGNTIYF	.	TRBJ1-3	TRBV2	.
TGTGCCTGGAGTGGGCAAAGGGGGGGGGCGGTTGAAGCTTTCTTT	CAWSGQRGGAVEAFF	.	TRBJ1-1	TRBV30	.
TGTGCCAGCAGTCCGTACAGGCCAACTAATGAAAAACTGTTTTTT	CASSPYRPTNEKLFF	few	TRBJ1-4	TRBV27	.
TGTGCCAGCAGCCAAGAGGCGGGGCCATCCAATGAGCAGTTCTTC	CASSQEAGPSNEQFF	few	TRBJ2-1	TRBV4-2	.
TGTGCCAGCAGCTTGCTAGGCGGGGGCACGCAGTATTTT	CASSLLGGGTQYF	.	TRBJ2-3	TRBV5-4	.
TGTGCCAGCAGCCGTCCACCCGGGGGGCACTCTGGAAACACCATATATTTT	CASSRPPGGHSGNTIYF	.	TRBJ1-3	TRBV4-2	.
TGTGCCAGCAGTCCTATTAGCGGACCAGGGTACACCTTC	CASSPISGPGYTF	.	TRBJ1-2	TRBV7-2	.
TGTGCCAGCAGCCAAATGCGGGGGCTGTCCTATAATTCACCCCTCCACTTT	CASSQMRGLSYNSPLHF	.	TRBJ1-6	TRBV14	.
TGTGTCAGCAGCGAGACTAGCGCCGGACCCTACAATGAGCAGTTCTTC	CVSSETSAGPYNEQFF	.	TRBJ2-1	TRBV14	TRBD2
TGTGCCAGCAGTCGGCTCGACAGCCCTGGGGCCAACGTCCTGACTTTC	CASSRLDSPGANVLTF	.	TRBJ2-6	TRBV14	.
TGTGCCAGTAGTAGATGGTCCCTAGCAGGGGGCGGGGGCACTGAAGCTTTCTTT	CASSRWSLAGGGGTEAFF	.	TRBJ1-1	TRBV19	TRBD1
TGTGCCAGCAGGGACAGGGAAGACATTCAGTACTTC	CASRDREDIQYF	once	TRBJ2-4	TRBV2	TRBD1
TGTGCCAGCAGTCGACAGGGGCTGAATTCACCCCTCCACTTT	CASSRQGLNSPLHF	.	TRBJ1-6	TRBV6-1	TRBD1
TGTGCCAGCAGCTTAGAACAAGGAGGCAGCGGGGCACCGTCCGAGCAGTACTTC	CASSLEQGGSGAPSEQYF	.	TRBJ2-7	TRBV11-3	TRBD2
TGCGCCAGCAGAAGGGACTGGAGCTCCTACAATGAGCAGTTCTTC	CASRRDWSSYNEQFF	.	TRBJ2-1	TRBV5-1	.
TGTGCCACCAGCAGCTACCCGGGACAGCCCCCTGGGAATGAAAAACTGTTTTTT	CATSSYPGQPPGNEKLFF	.	TRBJ1-4	TRBV15	TRBD1
TGTGCCAGCAGCCGAGGGGGCAGGGAAGCTTTCTTT	CASSRGGREAFF	few	TRBJ1-1	TRBV14	TRBD1
TGTGCCAGCAGTGACCAGTCTTCCTCGGGACTCACCGCGCAGTATTTT	CASSDQSSSGLTAQYF	.	TRBJ2-3	TRBV6-4	.
TGCGCCAGCAGCCAAGAAGAGCCACCCTTGGAAAAACTGTTTTTT	CASSQEEPPLEKLFF	once	TRBJ1-4	TRBV4-1	.
TGTGCCACCAGCAGAGGGGGGCAAACAGGGCTGCGAGTCGAGCAGTACTTC	CATSRGGQTGLRVEQYF	.	TRBJ2-7	TRBV15	.
TGTGCCAGCAGTGAAGGGACGGTAGTTAATGAAAAACTGTTTTTT	CASSEGTVVNEKLFF	.	TRBJ1-4	TRBV25-1	.
TGCGCCAGCAGAACTGACAGCGGGGGTGGGGAGCTGTTTTTT	CASRTDSGGGELFF	.	TRBJ2-2	TRBV5-1	TRBD2
TGTGCCAGCGCACCAGGGGGCGGGGTGAACAATGAGCAGTTCTTC	CASAPGGGVNNEQFF	once	TRBJ2-1	TRBV5-4	TRBD1